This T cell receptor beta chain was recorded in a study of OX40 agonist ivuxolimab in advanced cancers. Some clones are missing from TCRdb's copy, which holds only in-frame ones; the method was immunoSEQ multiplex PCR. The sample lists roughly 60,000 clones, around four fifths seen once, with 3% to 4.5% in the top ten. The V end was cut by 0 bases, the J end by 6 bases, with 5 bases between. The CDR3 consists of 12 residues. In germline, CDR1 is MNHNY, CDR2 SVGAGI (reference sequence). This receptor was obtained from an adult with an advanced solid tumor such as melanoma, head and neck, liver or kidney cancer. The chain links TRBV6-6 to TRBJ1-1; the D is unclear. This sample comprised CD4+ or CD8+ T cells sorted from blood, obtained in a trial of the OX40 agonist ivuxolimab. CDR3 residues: CASSYSGAEAFF. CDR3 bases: TGTGCCAGCAGTTACTCCGGGGCTGAAGCTTTCTTT.